The subject of this entry is one T cell receptor beta chain. The antigen remains unidentified. The data were obtained in a study of OX40 agonist ivuxolimab in advanced cancers. Study summary: Hepatocellular carcinoma, melanoma, renal cell or head and neck cancer affected the dose-escalation patients. Study conclusions and caveats: Those patients achieving a partial response at 0.1-3.0 mg/kg showed among the lowest clonal expansion.

The CDR3 length is 15 residues. Germline lookup yields CDR1 SGHRS and CDR2 YFSETQ. The ends were cut back, 2 bases at V and 6 bases at J, with 18 bases in the middle. Assay: immunoSEQ multiplex PCR; the TCRdb copy retains only in-frame clones and omits some. Counted here are tens of thousands of clones, around 90% occurring once; the ten biggest clones make up approximately 0.19%. The genes are TRBV5-1 and TRBJ2-7, with D possibly called TRBD1 or TRBD2 (6 bases each). The receptor was derived from an adult with an advanced solid tumor such as melanoma, head and neck, liver or kidney cancer. The source material was CD4+ or CD8+ T cells sorted from blood, sampled in a trial of the OX40 agonist ivuxolimab. The CDR3 bases are TGCGCCAGCAGCTTACCCGGTAGGGGGGCGGGCGAGCAGTACTTC. As protein: CASSLPGRGAGEQYF.